The source of this T cell receptor (beta chain) is a study of cytomegalovirus exposure and HLA in healthy donors. The PCR had 60 Vbeta and 13 Jbeta primers. Clones were sequenced by immunoSEQ multiplex PCR, and TCRdb holds only the in-frame ones, with some missing. The sample lists 150,000 to 200,000 clones; 65% to 85% were seen once. CDR3 length: 13 residues. Per germline, CDR1 SGHRS and CDR2 YFSETQ. The TCR comes from a woman in her thirties or forties in good health and CMV-seropositive. The chain uses TRBV5-1 and TRBJ2-5, with D possibly being TRBD1 (5 bases). The J call could be wrong; TRBJ2-7 is a better fit for the DNA end. Input material: PBMCs. CDR3 loop: CASSFDSSYEQYF. The CDR3 DNA follows: TGCGCCAGCAGCTTCGACAGCTCCTACGAGCAGTACTTC.